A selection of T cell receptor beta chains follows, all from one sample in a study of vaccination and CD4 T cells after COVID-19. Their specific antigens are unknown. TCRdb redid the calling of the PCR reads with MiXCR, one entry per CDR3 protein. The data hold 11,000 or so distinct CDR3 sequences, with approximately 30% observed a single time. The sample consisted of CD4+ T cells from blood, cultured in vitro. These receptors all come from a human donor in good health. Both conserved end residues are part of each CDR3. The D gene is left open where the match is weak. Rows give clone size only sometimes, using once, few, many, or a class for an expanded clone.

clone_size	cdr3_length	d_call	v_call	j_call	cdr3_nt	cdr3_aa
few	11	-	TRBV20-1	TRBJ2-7	TGCAGTGCTTCGACTAGGTTTGAGCAGTACTTC	CSASTRFEQYF
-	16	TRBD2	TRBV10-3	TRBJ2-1	TGTGCCATCAGCTTAGCGGGAGGGAGCTCCTACAATGAGCAGTTCTTC	CAISLAGGSSYNEQFF
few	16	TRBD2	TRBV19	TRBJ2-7	TGTGCCAGTAGTACCCCGACTAGCGGGGGAACCTACGAGCAGTACTTC	CASSTPTSGGTYEQYF
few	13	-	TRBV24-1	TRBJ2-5	TGTGCCACCAGTGATCCGGTGGGAGAGACCCAGTACTTC	CATSDPVGETQYF
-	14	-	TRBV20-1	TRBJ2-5	TGCAGTGCCCGAATCCCCGGGGGTCAAGAGACCCAGTACTTC	CSARIPGGQETQYF
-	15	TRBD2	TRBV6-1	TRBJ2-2	TGTGCCAGCAGTCCTAGGTGGGGGGGCACCGGGGAGCTGTTTTTT	CASSPRWGGTGELFF
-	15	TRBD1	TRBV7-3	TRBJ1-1	TGTGCCAGCAGCTTACGAGGTGGGACAGAGGTTTTAGCTTTCTTT	CASSLRGGTEVLAFF
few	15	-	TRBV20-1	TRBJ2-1	TGCAGTGCTAGAGATTGGGGGGAGAGATACAATGAGCAGTTCTTC	CSARDWGERYNEQFF
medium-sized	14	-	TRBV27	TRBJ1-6	TGTGCCAGCAGTTTAGGACAGAGTAATTCACCCCTCCACTTT	CASSLGQSNSPLHF
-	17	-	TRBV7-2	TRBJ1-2	TGTGCCAGCAGCTTAGTGAGCTCGTCAGGAGGGGGGGGCGGCTACACCTTC	CASSLVSSSGGGGGYTF
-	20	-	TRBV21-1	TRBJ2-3	TGTGCCAGCAGCAAAGCCGTTTCGGGTTTGGCGGGGTCTAGCACAGATACGCAGTATTTT	CASSKAVSGLAGSSTDTQYF
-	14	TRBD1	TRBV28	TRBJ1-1	TGTGCCAGCAGATTATCCATCTTACAGGGGCGGACTTTCTTT	CASRLSILQGRTFF